Shown below are 18 T cell receptor beta chains from a single sample sequenced in a study of blood T cells in healthy people across ages. Sample-barcoded 5' priming and a J-beta primer mix drove a second PCR of roughly 6 to 12 cycles. In TCRdb, the 5' RACE reads were re-called with MiXCR into one record per CDR3 protein. The top ten hold 6.5% to 8.5% of the sample, which has about 1.4 million distinct CDR3 sequences, approximately 60% seen once. The sequencing input was blood. These receptors were obtained from a young man in good health.

This clonotype has only one observation. This rearrangement joins TRBV20-1 to TRBJ1-4; no clear D gene. Germline V CDR1 and CDR2: DFQATT, SNEGSKA (reference sequence). This CDR3 region has 14 residues. The V end lost 3 bases, the J end lost 6 bases, and 14 bases lay between the germline ends. The CDR3 bases are TGCAGTGCTAGGGCGGGGATCGGACATGAAAAACTGTTTTTT. Its translation is CSARAGIGHEKLFF.

The rearrangement joins TRBV27 to TRBJ2-7; D gene uncertain. The germline V gene has CDR1 MNHEY and CDR2 SMNVEV (reference sequence). Trimming removed 8 bases at V and 2 bases at J, with 10 bases between. The length of the CDR3 is 12 residues. Here the CDR3 DNA reads TGTGCCAGCGGGTGGTTTCCCTACGAGCAGTACTTC. This sequence encodes CASGWFPYEQYF.

Notes on this clonotype: At one end, the junction sequence differs from germline, possibly due to a read error. CDR3 loop: CSVRGGGGNQPQHF. The CDR3 DNA reads TGCAGTGTTAGAGGGGGGGGCGGCAATCAGCCCCAGCATTTT. The gene calls are TRBV20-1 and TRBJ1-5, with D perhaps TRBD1 (6 bases). The CDR3 contains 14 residues. Looked up from germline, CDR1 is DFQATT and CDR2 is SNEGSKA (reference sequence).

This clonotype showed up just a few times. The gene calls are TRBV20-1 and TRBJ2-7; no reliable D call. Germline CDR1 is DFQATT and CDR2 is SNEGSKA (reference sequence). The CDR3 runs to 10 residues. V was shortened by 0 bases and J by 5 bases, with 2 bases between the two germline ends. The chain's CDR3 is CSAREDEQYF. CDR3 DNA sequence: TGCAGTGCTAGAGAAGACGAGCAGTACTTC.

This clonotype was found a few times. The chain combines TRBV27 with TRBJ1-2; D gene unclear. V was shortened by 0 bases and J by 4 bases, with 12 bases between the two germline ends. The germline CDR1 and CDR2 sequences are MNHEY and SMNVEV (reference sequence). The CDR3 sequence is 15 residues long. The CDR3 spells CASSLSSANIYGYTF. CDR3 coding DNA: TGTGCCAGCAGTTTATCCTCGGCTAATATCTATGGCTACACCTTC.

The CDR3 sequence is CASKIGGEETQYF. CDR3 nucleotide sequence: TGTGCCAGCAAAATAGGGGGAGAAGAGACCCAGTACTTC. V is TRBV6-5 and J is TRBJ2-5; TRBD1 is a possible D gene (6 bases). Germline CDR1 is MNHEY and CDR2 is SVGAGI. The CDR3 has 13 residues. V was pared by 7 bases and J by 3 bases, with 12 bases between.

As to this clonotype: The junction departs from germline at one end; a sequencing error may be responsible. This chain links TRBV18 with TRBJ2-5; possibly TRBD2 for D (6 bases). The V gene's germline CDR1 is KGHSH and CDR2 LQKENI. This CDR3 spans 14 amino acids. The CDR3 DNA is TGTGCCAGCTCACCACCCGGGGGTCAAGAGACCCCGTACTTC. As protein: CASSPPGGQETPYF.

This clonotype was seen more than once but under ten times. The J gene is TRBJ2-1, the V gene TRBV27; D is perhaps TRBD2 (6 bases). The CDR3 totals 14 residues. V was cut by 5 bases and J by 5 bases, with 13 bases left in between. CDR1 MNHEY and CDR2 SMNVEV come from the germline V gene (reference sequence). CDR3 DNA sequence: TGTGCCAGCAGTACGGCGGGGCGGAACAATGAGCAGTTCTTC. Its protein product is CASSTAGRNNEQFF.

The chain carries TRBV3-1 and TRBJ1-3; no definite D call. Trimming cost V 1 base and J 0 bases, with 10 bases left between them. Germline values: CDR1 LGHDT, CDR2 YNNKEL (reference sequence). CDR3 length: 16 amino acids. In DNA form, the CDR3 reads TGTGCCAGCAGCCAAGTGGCTCCTTTCTCTGGAAACACCATATATTTT. Amino acid sequence: CASSQVAPFSGNTIYF.

This clonotype was picked up one time. The V and J genes are TRBV7-8 and TRBJ2-1, with D uncertain. V dropped 5 bases and J dropped 0 bases, with 11 bases sitting between them. Germline assignment: CDR1 SGHVS and CDR2 FQNEAQ. This CDR3 region has 15 residues. CDR3 sequence: CASSPSRVSYNEQFF. CDR3 nucleotides: TGTGCCAGCAGCCCATCACGGGTCTCCTACAATGAGCAGTTCTTC.

CDR3 sequence: CASNYPGLEETQYF. The CDR3 nucleotides read TGTGCCAGCAATTACCCGGGACTAGAGGAGACCCAGTACTTC. This rearrangement joins TRBV2 to TRBJ2-5; 8 bases agree with TRBD2. This CDR3 is 14 amino acids long. Germline loops: CDR1 SNHLY, CDR2 FYNNEI. V lost 7 bases to trimming and J lost 5 bases; unmatched junction nucleotides: 9. The entire variable domain, with the rest obtained from reference TRBV2 and TRBJ2-5, is as follows: EPEVTQTPSHQVTQMGQEVILRCVPISNHLYFYWYRQILGQKVEFLVSFYNNEISEKSEIFDDQFSVERPDGSNFTLKIRSTKLEDSAMYFCASNYPGLEETQYFGPGTRLLVL.

This clonotype has a single count. The chain couples TRBV6-6 to TRBJ2-3; TRBD2 agrees at 7 bases. V gave up 4 bases and J gave up 3 bases; unmatched junction bases: 13. The germline gives CDR1 MNHNY, CDR2 SVGAGI (reference sequence). The CDR3 sequence is 17 residues long. The CDR3, as DNA: TGTGCCAGCAGTTCCCTCCCCTCGGGGACTAAAACAGATACGCAGTATTTT. It is translated as CASSSLPSGTKTDTQYF.

The chain is built from TRBV29-1 and TRBJ1-1; D perhaps matches TRBD1 (5 bases). This CDR3 region has 13 residues. The V gene lost 3 bases and the J gene lost 11 bases, with 19 bases spanning the gap. Germline V gene sequence: CDR1 SQVTM, CDR2 ANQGSEA. CDR3 DNA: TGCAGCGTTGATACGGGGGGAGCGGTAAGCGCTTTCTTT. This encodes CSVDTGGAVSAFF. Drawing the rest from reference TRBV29-1 and TRBJ1-1, the complete variable domain is SAVISQKPSRDICQRGTSLTIQCQVDSQVTMMFWYRQQPGQSLTLIATANQGSEATYESGFVIDKFPISRPNLTFSTLTVSNMSPEDSSIYLCSVDTGGAVSAFFGQGTRLTVV.

This clonotype has more than one count but fewer than ten. The V gene is TRBV29-1, the J gene TRBJ1-2; TRBD1 is a possible D gene (6 bases). The ends were cut back, 4 bases at V and 8 bases at J, with 11 bases in the middle. The CDR3 length is 11 residues. Germline lookup yields CDR1 SQVTM and CDR2 ANQGSEA. The DNA for the CDR3 is TGCAGCGTTGCAGGGGCAGGGGGCTACACCTTC. It is translated as CSVAGAGGYTF.

The rearrangement uses TRBV6-5 and TRBJ1-5, with a tentative D call TRBD1 (6 bases). The CDR3 covers 13 residues. The ends were cut back, 6 bases at V and 7 bases at J, with 13 bases in the middle. Germline V lookup: CDR1 MNHEY, CDR2 SVGAGI. CDR3 region: CASRSDQGQPQHF. Here the CDR3 DNA reads TGTGCCAGCAGATCGGATCAGGGGCAGCCCCAGCATTTT.

V gene TRBV2 combines with J gene TRBJ2-5; D is undetermined. Looked up from germline, CDR1 is SNHLY and CDR2 is FYNNEI. Trimming stripped 4 bases from V and 5 bases from J, with 14 bases between. The CDR3 sequence is 14 residues long. The CDR3 nucleotides read TGTGCCAGCAGTGGTGGTGCCCCCGGGGAGACCCAGTACTTC. Residues: CASSGGAPGETQYF.

This clonotype occurred a few times. V and J are TRBV10-3 and TRBJ2-1; 11 bases agree with TRBD1. Germline-derived CDR1 and CDR2 are ENHRY and SYGVKD. V was clipped by 2 bases and J by 6 bases; unmatched bases: 3. This CDR3 contains 15 residues. The CDR3 nucleotides read TGTGCCATCAGTGAGGGGGACAGGGGGAGCAATGAGCAGTTCTTC. Translated, it gives CAISEGDRGSNEQFF.

This clonotype occurred once. This chain uses TRBV5-1 with TRBJ2-3; D possibly corresponds to TRBD2 (6 bases). Germline loops: CDR1 SGHRS, CDR2 YFSETQ. Trimming left V 0 bases short and J 0 bases short, with 11 bases between. CDR3 length: 16 residues. The CDR3 DNA sequence: TGCGCCAGCAGCTTGGCCCGCGGGACTAGCACAGATACGCAGTATTTT. Translated: CASSLARGTSTDTQYF.